The rows below give T cell receptor beta chains drawn from one sample of a study of patients with pleural tuberculosis. TCRdb independently ran MiXCR on the reads; one entry per CDR3 protein. The sample lists approximately 53,000 distinct CDR3 sequences, around 7% occurring once. All receptors derive from a human donor with pleural tuberculosis. Both conserved end residues are part of each CDR3. D genes are given only for firm matches. The listing skips clone size in some rows; elsewhere it reads once, few, many or a size class.

d_call: NA; v_call: TRBV4-1; j_call: TRBJ1-1; clone_size: many; cdr3_aa: CASSPPGAITEAFF; cdr3_nt: TGCGCCAGCAGCCCCCCGGGGGCTATCACTGAAGCTTTCTTT
d_call: NA; v_call: TRBV19; j_call: TRBJ1-2; clone_size: NA; cdr3_aa: CASRRQASSNYGYTF; cdr3_nt: TGTGCCAGTCGACGACAGGCATCATCTAACTATGGCTACACCTTC
d_call: TRBD1; v_call: TRBV27; j_call: TRBJ2-1; clone_size: many; cdr3_aa: CASRTGTATNEQFF; cdr3_nt: TGTGCCAGCAGGACCGGGACAGCAACGAATGAGCAGTTCTTC
d_call: TRBD1; v_call: TRBV16; j_call: TRBJ1-2; clone_size: few; cdr3_aa: CASSQGQGAYGYTF; cdr3_nt: TGTGCCAGCAGCCAAGGACAGGGGGCCTATGGCTACACCTTC
d_call: NA; v_call: TRBV12-3/TRBV12-4; j_call: TRBJ2-5; clone_size: NA; cdr3_aa: CASSLLTGPSETQYF; cdr3_nt: TGTGCCAGCAGTTTATTGACTGGGCCTTCGGAGACCCAGTACTTC
d_call: NA; v_call: TRBV11-1; j_call: TRBJ1-4; clone_size: many; cdr3_aa: CASSLPSTTNEKLFF; cdr3_nt: TGTGCCAGCAGCTTACCGTCAACAACTAATGAAAAACTGTTTTTT
d_call: NA; v_call: TRBV24-1; j_call: TRBJ1-5; clone_size: NA; cdr3_aa: CAPSDSGRGSDQPQHF; cdr3_nt: TGTGCCCCCAGTGATTCCGGAAGAGGCAGTGATCAGCCCCAGCATTTT
d_call: NA; v_call: TRBV10-3; j_call: TRBJ2-1; clone_size: many; cdr3_aa: CASRESGKIGQFF; cdr3_nt: TGTGCCAGCAGAGAGTCCGGGAAGATCGGGCAGTTCTTC
d_call: NA; v_call: TRBV20-1; j_call: TRBJ2-1; clone_size: many; cdr3_aa: CSAAPGRLSYNEQFF; cdr3_nt: TGCAGTGCGGCACCGGGACGTCTCTCCTACAATGAGCAGTTCTTC
d_call: TRBD1; v_call: TRBV29-1; j_call: TRBJ1-4; clone_size: NA; cdr3_aa: CSVQKDRGNEKLFF; cdr3_nt: TGCAGCGTTCAAAAGGACAGGGGAAATGAAAAACTGTTTTTT
d_call: NA; v_call: TRBV3-1; j_call: TRBJ2-1; clone_size: NA; cdr3_aa: CASSHPSRIYNEQFF; cdr3_nt: TGTGCCAGCAGCCATCCGTCGCGGATCTACAATGAGCAGTTCTTC
d_call: NA; v_call: TRBV18; j_call: TRBJ1-5; clone_size: many; cdr3_aa: CASSRVPHF; cdr3_nt: TGTGCCAGCTCACGGGTCCCGCATTTT
d_call: NA; v_call: TRBV12-3/TRBV12-4; j_call: TRBJ2-3; clone_size: many; cdr3_aa: CASSTRWGQADTQYF; cdr3_nt: TGTGCCAGCAGTACCCGGTGGGGGCAGGCAGATACGCAGTATTTT
d_call: NA; v_call: TRBV9; j_call: TRBJ1-1; clone_size: many; cdr3_aa: CASSFQGSVNTEAFF; cdr3_nt: TGTGCCAGCAGCTTCCAAGGCAGTGTAAACACTGAAGCTTTCTTT
d_call: NA; v_call: TRBV18; j_call: TRBJ2-3; clone_size: many; cdr3_aa: CASSPRPSGTDTQYF; cdr3_nt: TGTGCCAGCTCACCTCGTCCTAGCGGCACAGATACGCAGTATTTT
d_call: TRBD1; v_call: TRBV30; j_call: TRBJ1-3; clone_size: few; cdr3_aa: CAWSYDRVGNTIYF; cdr3_nt: TGTGCCTGGAGTTACGACAGGGTTGGAAACACCATATATTTT
d_call: TRBD2; v_call: TRBV20-1; j_call: TRBJ2-3; clone_size: many; cdr3_aa: CSARDFAGGAPDTQYF; cdr3_nt: TGCAGTGCTAGAGATTTCGCGGGAGGAGCTCCAGATACGCAGTATTTT
d_call: TRBD1; v_call: TRBV20-1; j_call: TRBJ2-5; clone_size: many; cdr3_aa: CSARGRGLNQETQYF; cdr3_nt: TGCAGTGCTAGAGGAAGGGGGCTTAACCAAGAGACCCAGTACTTC
d_call: NA; v_call: TRBV6-2/TRBV6-3; j_call: TRBJ2-1; clone_size: many; cdr3_aa: CASSYSYQGDEQFF; cdr3_nt: TGTGCCAGCAGTTACTCGTATCAAGGGGATGAGCAGTTCTTC
d_call: TRBD1; v_call: TRBV6-4; j_call: TRBJ1-1; clone_size: many; cdr3_aa: CASRDRPGFTEAFF; cdr3_nt: TGTGCCAGCAGGGACAGGCCCGGGTTCACTGAAGCTTTCTTT
d_call: NA; v_call: TRBV20-1; j_call: TRBJ2-7; clone_size: many; cdr3_aa: CSARARTSEQYF; cdr3_nt: TGCAGTGCTAGAGCACGGACTTCCGAGCAGTACTTC
d_call: TRBD2; v_call: TRBV20-1; j_call: TRBJ2-7; clone_size: many; cdr3_aa: CSASSGSQYEQYF; cdr3_nt: TGCAGTGCTAGCAGCGGGAGTCAGTACGAGCAGTACTTC
d_call: NA; v_call: TRBV7-8; j_call: TRBJ2-5; clone_size: NA; cdr3_aa: CASRRPGHQETQYF; cdr3_nt: TGTGCCAGCAGACGCCCGGGACACCAAGAGACCCAGTACTTC
d_call: NA; v_call: TRBV29-1; j_call: TRBJ2-3; clone_size: many; cdr3_aa: CSVEERGADTQYF; cdr3_nt: TGCAGCGTTGAAGAAAGGGGCGCAGATACGCAGTATTTT
d_call: NA; v_call: TRBV28; j_call: TRBJ1-5; clone_size: many; cdr3_aa: CASSPDTVNQPQHF; cdr3_nt: TGTGCCAGCAGTCCTGACACAGTCAATCAGCCCCAGCATTTT
d_call: NA; v_call: TRBV29-1; j_call: TRBJ2-1; clone_size: few; cdr3_aa: CSGRRASNEQFF; cdr3_nt: TGCAGCGGTCGGAGGGCTAGTAATGAGCAGTTCTTC
d_call: NA; v_call: TRBV12-3/TRBV12-4; j_call: TRBJ1-2; clone_size: NA; cdr3_aa: CASNFGGGYGYTF; cdr3_nt: TGTGCCAGCAATTTCGGGGGAGGCTATGGCTACACCTTC
d_call: NA; v_call: TRBV6-2/TRBV6-3; j_call: TRBJ2-5; clone_size: many; cdr3_aa: CASNQGETQYF; cdr3_nt: TGTGCCAGCAATCAGGGAGAGACCCAGTACTTC
d_call: NA; v_call: TRBV18; j_call: TRBJ2-1; clone_size: NA; cdr3_aa: CASSPLNRDSGYEPFF; cdr3_nt: TGTGCCAGCTCACCATTGAACAGGGACTCCGGCTATGAGCCGTTCTTC
d_call: NA; v_call: TRBV28; j_call: TRBJ2-7; clone_size: many; cdr3_aa: CASSLMAGSSSYEQYF; cdr3_nt: TGTGCCAGCAGTTTGATGGCGGGATCTTCCTCCTACGAGCAGTACTTC
d_call: NA; v_call: TRBV6-1; j_call: TRBJ2-1; clone_size: many; cdr3_aa: CASRGLRTYNEQFF; cdr3_nt: TGTGCCAGCAGGGGCCTAAGGACCTACAATGAGCAGTTCTTC
d_call: NA; v_call: TRBV29-1; j_call: TRBJ2-7; clone_size: NA; cdr3_aa: CSVRLDYEQYF; cdr3_nt: TGCAGCGTACGACTTGACTACGAGCAGTACTTC
d_call: TRBD2; v_call: TRBV2; j_call: TRBJ2-7; clone_size: many; cdr3_aa: CASSEGLAGPSYEQYF; cdr3_nt: TGTGCCAGCAGTGAAGGACTAGCGGGACCCTCCTACGAGCAGTACTTC
d_call: NA; v_call: TRBV20-1; j_call: TRBJ2-3; clone_size: many; cdr3_aa: CSVGRRTGTDTQYF; cdr3_nt: TGCAGTGTTGGGCGTCGAACTGGGACAGATACGCAGTATTTT
d_call: TRBD2; v_call: TRBV11-1; j_call: TRBJ2-2; clone_size: many; cdr3_aa: CASRGLAGGAGELFF; cdr3_nt: TGTGCCAGCAGAGGACTAGCGGGAGGCGCCGGGGAGCTGTTTTTT
d_call: NA; v_call: TRBV20-1; j_call: TRBJ2-7; clone_size: many; cdr3_aa: CSAGRDFSYEQYF; cdr3_nt: TGCAGTGCTGGCCGGGACTTCTCCTACGAGCAGTACTTC
d_call: TRBD1; v_call: TRBV20-1; j_call: TRBJ2-7; clone_size: many; cdr3_aa: CSASGQGAYEQYF; cdr3_nt: TGCAGTGCTTCGGGACAGGGGGCCTACGAGCAGTACTTC
d_call: TRBD1; v_call: TRBV28; j_call: TRBJ2-3; clone_size: many; cdr3_aa: CASSLFSGQQTDTQYF; cdr3_nt: TGTGCCAGCAGTTTATTCTCGGGACAGCAAACAGATACGCAGTATTTT
d_call: NA; v_call: TRBV4-2; j_call: TRBJ1-3; clone_size: few; cdr3_aa: CASSPEGTLRRGNTIYF; cdr3_nt: TGTGCCAGCAGCCCAGAGGGGACCCTCAGAAGAGGAAACACCATATATTTT
d_call: NA; v_call: TRBV19; j_call: TRBJ1-2; clone_size: many; cdr3_aa: CASNAGQSIYGYTF; cdr3_nt: TGTGCCAGTAACGCCGGACAGTCCATCTATGGCTACACCTTC
d_call: NA; v_call: TRBV4-2; j_call: TRBJ1-1; clone_size: many; cdr3_aa: CASSQDLEMNTEAFF; cdr3_nt: TGTGCCAGCAGCCAAGATCTGGAGATGAACACTGAAGCTTTCTTT
d_call: NA; v_call: TRBV28; j_call: TRBJ2-2; clone_size: many; cdr3_aa: CASSFLYRATGELFF; cdr3_nt: TGTGCCAGCAGTTTCCTCTACAGGGCTACCGGGGAGCTGTTTTTT
d_call: TRBD1; v_call: TRBV28; j_call: TRBJ1-2; clone_size: many; cdr3_aa: CASSILTGNGYTF; cdr3_nt: TGTGCCAGCAGTATCTTGACAGGGAATGGCTACACCTTC
d_call: NA; v_call: TRBV4-2; j_call: TRBJ2-5; clone_size: few; cdr3_aa: CASSQAKTEETQYF; cdr3_nt: TGTGCCAGCAGCCAAGCGAAAACGGAAGAGACCCAGTACTTC
d_call: NA; v_call: TRBV6-5; j_call: TRBJ2-1; clone_size: many; cdr3_aa: CASSYSPYNEQFF; cdr3_nt: TGTGCCAGCAGTTACTCGCCCTACAATGAGCAGTTCTTC
d_call: TRBD1; v_call: TRBV12-3/TRBV12-4; j_call: TRBJ2-3; clone_size: many; cdr3_aa: CASRPRGQGDTDTQYF; cdr3_nt: TGTGCCAGCAGACCCCGAGGACAGGGCGACACAGATACGCAGTATTTT
d_call: NA; v_call: TRBV4-2; j_call: TRBJ2-3; clone_size: many; cdr3_aa: CASSMRAEPLDTQYF; cdr3_nt: TGTGCCAGCAGTATGAGGGCGGAGCCCCTAGATACGCAGTATTTT
d_call: NA; v_call: TRBV20-1; j_call: TRBJ1-2; clone_size: many; cdr3_aa: CSARDSATANYGYTF; cdr3_nt: TGCAGTGCTAGAGATTCTGCGACAGCAAACTATGGCTACACCTTC
d_call: TRBD1; v_call: TRBV6-1; j_call: TRBJ2-3; clone_size: many; cdr3_aa: CASREQGGKGTQYF; cdr3_nt: TGTGCCAGCAGGGAACAGGGGGGAAAGGGTACGCAGTATTTT
d_call: NA; v_call: TRBV4-2; j_call: TRBJ1-1; clone_size: many; cdr3_aa: CASSPRGGEGTNTEAFF; cdr3_nt: TGTGCCAGCAGCCCTCGGGGAGGGGAGGGGACGAACACTGAAGCTTTCTTT
d_call: NA; v_call: TRBV5-1; j_call: TRBJ2-2; clone_size: many; cdr3_aa: CASSWNGVTGELFF; cdr3_nt: TGCGCCAGCAGCTGGAACGGAGTCACCGGGGAGCTGTTTTTT
d_call: NA; v_call: TRBV12-5; j_call: TRBJ2-3; clone_size: many; cdr3_aa: CASGLVTGHSTDTQYF; cdr3_nt: TGTGCTAGTGGTTTGGTAACCGGACACAGCACAGATACGCAGTATTTT
d_call: NA; v_call: TRBV6-2/TRBV6-3; j_call: TRBJ2-5; clone_size: many; cdr3_aa: CASSSSGVRETQYF; cdr3_nt: TGTGCCAGCAGTTCCTCAGGGGTAAGAGAGACCCAGTACTTC